The 11 T cell receptor beta chains below were found in one sample sequenced in a study of T cell responses to AZD1222 COVID-19 vaccine. Method: immunoSEQ multiplex PCR; TCRdb's copy keeps in-frame clones and lacks some. The data hold more than 85,000 clones, with 87% observed a single time. Specimen: peripheral blood, collected on day 0 of AZD1222 vaccination. The receptors come from an adult in good health.

This clone was counted once. The V gene is TRBV27, the J gene TRBJ2-3; the match to TRBD2 covers 11 bases. This CDR3 comprises 17 residues. Trimming took 4 bases from V and 2 from J; bases not matched to a gene: 8. Germline lookup yields CDR1 MNHEY and CDR2 SMNVEV (reference sequence). Here the CDR3 reads CASSSPTSGDFTDTQYF. CDR3 DNA: TGTGCCAGCAGTTCACCGACTAGCGGGGACTTCACAGATACGCAGTATTTT.

V is TRBV30 and J is TRBJ2-7; tentative D call: TRBD1 (6 bases). V was pared by 3 bases and J by 5 bases, with 14 bases between. Looked up from germline, CDR1 is GTSNPN and CDR2 is SVGIG (reference sequence). The CDR3 sequence is 13 residues long. The CDR3 here is CAWRGAGHDEQYF. The DNA of the CDR3 is TGTGCCTGGAGGGGGGCAGGGCACGACGAGCAGTACTTC. Full variable domain (missing parts from reference TRBV30 and TRBJ2-7): SQTIHQWPATLVQPVGSPLSLECTVEGTSNPNLYWYRQAAGRGLQLLFYSVGIGQISSEVPQNLSASRPQDRQFILSSKKLLLSDSGFYLCAWRGAGHDEQYFGPGTRLTVT.

The chain has TRBV7-9 and TRBJ2-7; D perhaps matches TRBD1 (6 bases). The germline gives CDR1 SEHNR, CDR2 FQNEAQ (reference sequence). Trimming took off 5 bases at V and 4 bases at J, with 18 bases between the two ends. The CDR3 loop spans 15 amino acids. CDR3 in DNA: TGTGCCAGCAGCCCCCCGTCGGACAGAAGTTACGAGCAGTACTTC. It is translated as CASSPPSDRSYEQYF.

This rearrangement joins TRBV27 to TRBJ1-1, with 10 nucleotides matching TRBD1. CDR3 length: 16 amino acids. The V gene end was trimmed by 5 bases and the J gene end by 0 bases; junction bases not matched to a gene: 6. The germline gives CDR1 MNHEY, CDR2 SMNVEV (reference sequence). CDR3 loop: CASSRPTGGMNTEAFF. The CDR3 DNA follows: TGTGCCAGCAGTAGACCGACAGGGGGCATGAACACTGAAGCTTTCTTT.

This chain links TRBV2 with TRBJ2-7; D remains ambiguous. The germline V gene has CDR1 SNHLY and CDR2 FYNNEI. This CDR3 region has 13 residues. V was shortened by 5 bases and J by 2 bases, with 10 bases between the two germline ends. CDR3 sequence reads: CASSREGTYEQYF. The CDR3, as DNA: TGTGCCAGCAGTCGAGAAGGTACCTACGAGCAGTACTTC. Combining the CDR3 with reference TRBV2 and TRBJ2-7 gives the whole variable domain EPEVTQTPSHQVTQMGQEVILRCVPISNHLYFYWYRQILGQKVEFLVSFYNNEISEKSEIFDDQFSVERPDGSNFTLKIRSTKLEDSAMYFCASSREGTYEQYFGPGTRLTVT.

The chain carries TRBV19 and TRBJ2-1; D is uncertain. CDR1 and CDR2 from the germline V gene are LNHDA and SQIVND (reference sequence). Trimming shortened V by 5 bases and J by 4 bases, and 9 bases separated the two germline ends. The CDR3 covers 13 residues. CDR3 nucleotides: TGTGCCAGTAGTCGAACTAAGTACAATGAGCAGTTCTTC. Translated, it gives CASSRTKYNEQFF.

The chain uses TRBV5-4 and TRBJ1-1; unclear D gene. Trimming left V 0 bases short and J 1 base short, with 4 bases between. The CDR3 covers 13 residues. Germline values: CDR1 SGHNT, CDR2 YYREEE (reference sequence). The CDR3 DNA reads TGTGCCAGCAGCTTGGGACGGAACACTGAAGCTTTCTTT. Protein sequence: CASSLGRNTEAFF.

The chain joins TRBV30 to TRBJ1-1; D remains unclear. Germline V CDR1 and CDR2: GTSNPN, SVGIG (reference sequence). Trimming took off 3 bases at V and 8 bases at J, with 10 bases between the two ends. The CDR3 runs to 11 residues. Here the CDR3 reads CAWRIGPEAFF. The DNA of the CDR3 is TGTGCCTGGAGGATTGGTCCCGAAGCTTTCTTT.

The rearrangement links TRBV21-1 to TRBJ1-5. TRBV21-1 corresponds to a pseudogene. The CDR3 spans 17 residues. CDR3 DNA: TGTGCCAGCAGCAAAGAGGAGGGTGCAGAACGGAATCAGCCCCAGCATTTT. Translated: CASSKEEGAERNQPQHF.

V usage is TRBV6-1 and J usage is TRBJ2-7, with D perhaps matching TRBD2 (6 bases). CDR3 length equals 16 residues. Germline CDR1 and CDR2: MNHNS and SASEGT. Trimming removed 4 bases from V and 4 bases from J, with 20 bases in between. The CDR3 coding sequence is TGTGCCAGCAGTGCTGGGACGGGACTCCCTTCTTACGAGCAGTACTTC. Protein product: CASSAGTGLPSYEQYF.

The chain recombines TRBV4-3 with TRBJ2-7; D is tentatively TRBD1 or TRBD2 (6 bases each). CDR3 size: 18 residues. Germline lookup yields CDR1 LGHNA and CDR2 YSLEER. V lost 1 base and J 0 bases, leaving 19 bases between the germline ends. DNA for the CDR3: TGCGCCAGCAGCCAAGGTGGGGGGCGGGGACTGAGCTCCTACGAGCAGTACTTC. Translated, it gives CASSQGGGRGLSSYEQYF.